One and the same sample provided the 8 T cell receptor beta chains below, sequenced in a study of cytomegalovirus exposure and HLA in healthy donors. The study ran its PCR with 60 Vbeta and 13 Jbeta primers. The repertoire was sequenced with immunoSEQ multiplex PCR; TCRdb's copy has only in-frame clones and lacks some. The sample contains around 130,000 clones, about two thirds of which appear only once. Material for sequencing was PBMCs. Receptors originate from a man aged 35 to 55 in good health and CMV-seropositive.

The chain joins TRBV7-9 to TRBJ1-4; weak D call: TRBD1 (6 bases). Germline V gives CDR1 SEHNR, CDR2 FQNEAQ (reference sequence). The V gene lost 1 base and the J gene lost 11 bases, with 11 bases spanning the gap. The CDR3 extends over 13 amino acids. The CDR3 protein is CASSLVQGGKLFF. DNA for the CDR3: TGTGCCAGCAGCTTAGTACAGGGCGGGAAACTGTTTTTT.

The V and J genes are TRBV7-9 and TRBJ2-1, with 8 positions matching TRBD1. V shed 1 base, J shed 5 bases, and the junction held 4 bases outside the gene matches. This CDR3 is built from 15 residues. Germline lookup yields CDR1 SEHNR and CDR2 FQNEAQ (reference sequence). The DNA for the CDR3 is TGTGCCAGCAGCTTAGACAGGGGGGAGGACAATGAGCAGTTCTTC. Translated, it gives CASSLDRGEDNEQFF. The full variable domain, in which reference TRBV7-9 and TRBJ2-1 provide the parts outside the CDR3, is DTGVSQNPRHKITKRGQNVTFRCDPISEHNRLYWYRQTLGQGPEFLTYFQNEAQLEKSRLLSDRFSAERPKGSFSTLEIQRTEQGDSAMYLCASSLDRGEDNEQFFGPGTRLTVL.

This clone showed up just a few times. The chain combines TRBV13 with TRBJ2-5; tentatively, D is TRBD1 (5 bases). The J call could be wrong; TRBJ2-7 is a better fit for the DNA end. The CDR3 spans 12 residues. The V gene's germline CDR1 is PRHDT and CDR2 FYEKMQ (reference sequence). As DNA, the CDR3 is TGTGCCAGCAGCTTAAGGGGATACGAGCAGTACTTC. Translated, it gives CASSLRGYEQYF.

The chain combines TRBV7-6 with TRBJ2-3, with 8 positions matching TRBD1. The CDR3 is made up of 15 amino acids. Trimming at V came to 4 bases and at J to 0 bases, leaving 3 bases not matched to a gene. Germline V gene lookup returns CDR1 SGHVS and CDR2 FNYEAQ. CDR3 protein: CASSSRQGSTDTQYF. The CDR3 nucleotides are TGTGCCAGCAGCTCGCGACAGGGGAGCACAGATACGCAGTATTTT. The full variable domain, rest sourced from reference TRBV7-6 and TRBJ2-3, is GAGVSQSPRYKVTKRGQDVALRCDPISGHVSLYWYRQALGQGPEFLTYFNYEAQQDKSGLPNDRFSAERPEGSISTLTIQRTEQRDSAMYRCASSSRQGSTDTQYFGPGTRLTVL.

The chain uses TRBV28 and TRBJ2-7, with a possible D match to TRBD2 (5 bases). The CDR3 is 16 amino acids. Germline CDR1 reads MDHEN; CDR2 reads SYDVKM. Trimming removed 2 bases from V and 5 bases from J, with 19 bases in between. The CDR3 loop reads CASSLAGSSWRDEQYF. In nucleotides, the CDR3 is TGTGCCAGCAGTTTAGCCGGCTCATCCTGGCGGGACGAGCAGTACTTC.

This chain uses TRBV5-1 with TRBJ2-1; D remains unclear. V gave up 0 bases and J gave up 6 bases, with 7 bases separating them. The CDR3 extends over 13 amino acids. Per germline, CDR1 SGHRS and CDR2 YFSETQ. The CDR3 reads CASSLEHFNEQFF. The CDR3 coding sequence is TGCGCCAGCAGCTTGGAGCATTTCAATGAGCAGTTCTTC.

This chain connects TRBV2 to TRBJ1-5; TRBD1 is a possible D gene (6 bases). The V gene's germline CDR1 is SNHLY and CDR2 FYNNEI. V was pared by 6 bases and J by 5 bases, with 14 bases between. This CDR3 has 14 amino acids. The CDR3 DNA reads as TGTGCCAGCAGCGGGACGGGGGGGCATCAGCCCCAGCATTTT. This sequence encodes CASSGTGGHQPQHF. Looking up the rest from reference TRBV2 and TRBJ1-5 gives the full variable domain: EPEVTQTPSHQVTQMGQEVILRCVPISNHLYFYWYRQILGQKVEFLVSFYNNEISEKSEIFDDQFSVERPDGSNFTLKIRSTKLEDSAMYFCASSGTGGHQPQHFGDGTRLSIL.

The gene calls are TRBV4-1 and TRBJ1-6, with unresolved D. This CDR3 region has 15 residues. Germline V CDR1 and CDR2: MGHRA, YSYEKL. V was cut by 0 bases and J by 7 bases, with 10 bases left in between. CDR3 residues: CASSQEFPQNSPLHF. CDR3 bases: TGCGCCAGCAGCCAAGAATTCCCGCAGAATTCACCCCTCCACTTT.